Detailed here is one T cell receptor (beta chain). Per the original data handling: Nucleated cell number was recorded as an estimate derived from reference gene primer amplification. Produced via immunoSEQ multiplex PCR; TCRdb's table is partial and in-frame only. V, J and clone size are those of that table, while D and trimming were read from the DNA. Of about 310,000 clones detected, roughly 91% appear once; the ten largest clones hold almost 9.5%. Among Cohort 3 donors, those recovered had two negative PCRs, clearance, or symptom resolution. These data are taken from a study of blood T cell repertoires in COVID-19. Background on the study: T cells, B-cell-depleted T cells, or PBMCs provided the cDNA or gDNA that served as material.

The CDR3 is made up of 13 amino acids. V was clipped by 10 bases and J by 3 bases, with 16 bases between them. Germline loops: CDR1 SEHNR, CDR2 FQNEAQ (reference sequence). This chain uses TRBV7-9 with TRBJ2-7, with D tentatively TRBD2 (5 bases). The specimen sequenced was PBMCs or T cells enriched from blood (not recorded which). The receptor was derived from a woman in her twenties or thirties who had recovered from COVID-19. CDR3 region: CATQLPGDYEQYF. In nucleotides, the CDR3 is TGTGCCACTCAGCTTCCCGGGGACTACGAGCAGTACTTC. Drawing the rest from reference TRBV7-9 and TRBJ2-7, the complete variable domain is DTGVSQNPRHKITKRGQNVTFRCDPISEHNRLYWYRQTLGQGPEFLTYFQNEAQLEKSRLLSDRFSAERPKGSFSTLEIQRTEQGDSAMYLCATQLPGDYEQYFGPGTRLTVT.